The 26 T cell receptor beta chains given below trace back to one sample, sequenced in a study of OX40 agonist ivuxolimab in advanced cancers. The library was obtained by the immunoSEQ multiplex PCR assay. In TCRdb, the immuneACCESS table is reduced to in-frame sequences with V and J assigned. These tables do not hold every clone; where another copy was compared, an unresolved V gene accounts for under half, and the others remain unexplained. The sample has roughly 14,000 clones on record, 80% of them singletons. The ten largest clones add up to over 12% of the sample. The input for sequencing was CD4+ or CD8+ T cells sorted from blood, taken in a trial of the OX40 agonist ivuxolimab. These receptors were taken from an adult with an advanced solid tumor such as melanoma, head and neck, liver or kidney cancer.

Only one count was recorded for this clone. This sequence joins TRBV29-1 and TRBJ2-3; the match to TRBD2 covers 8 bases. This CDR3 comprises 16 residues. Germline V CDR1 and CDR2: SQVTM, ANQGSEA. The J segment lost 4 bases and the V segment lost 3 bases, leaving 12 bases of the junction unmatched. The CDR3 bases are TGCAGCGTTGATGCTCTAGCGGGCCAAGTTTCAGATACGCAGTATTTT. Translation gives CSVDALAGQVSDTQYF.

This chain links TRBV27 with TRBJ2-1; D gene ambiguous. Trimming shortened V by 3 bases and J by 9 bases, and 15 bases separated the two germline ends. The V gene's germline CDR1 is MNHEY and CDR2 SMNVEV (reference sequence). This CDR3 spans 14 amino acids. The CDR3 DNA reads TGTGCCAGCAGTTTGGGTGCTCTCGCTATTGAGCAGTTCTTC. Its protein product is CASSLGALAIEQFF.

V usage is TRBV7-9 and J usage is TRBJ2-7; 8 bases line up with TRBD1. CDR1 SEHNR and CDR2 FQNEAQ come from the germline V gene (reference sequence). The V gene end was trimmed by 5 bases and the J gene end by 2 bases; junction bases not matched to a gene: 11. The CDR3 runs to 16 residues. As DNA, the CDR3 is TGTGCCAGCAGCCCCACCCTCGGGACAGGAGCCTACGAGCAGTACTTC. Its protein is CASSPTLGTGAYEQYF. Variable domain in full (rest from reference TRBV7-9 and TRBJ2-7): DTGVSQNPRHKITKRGQNVTFRCDPISEHNRLYWYRQTLGQGPEFLTYFQNEAQLEKSRLLSDRFSAERPKGSFSTLEIQRTEQGDSAMYLCASSPTLGTGAYEQYFGPGTRLTVT.

The chain couples TRBV6-6 to TRBJ2-7; no reliable D call. CDR1 is MNHNY and CDR2 is SVGAGI in the germline V gene (reference sequence). The length of the CDR3 is 14 residues. Trimming took off 0 bases at V and 2 bases at J, with 8 bases between the two ends. The CDR3 DNA sequence: TGTGCCAGCAGTTACTCTAGCCGTACCTACGAGCAGTACTTC. Translated, it gives CASSYSSRTYEQYF.

The chain is built from TRBV27 and TRBJ1-3, with unresolved D. The CDR3 runs to 15 residues. The ends were cut back, 5 bases at V and 0 bases at J, with 11 bases in the middle. Germline V gene data show CDR1 as MNHEY and CDR2 as SMNVEV (reference sequence). CDR3 sequence (DNA): TGTGCCAGCAGTACCGACGCTAGCTCTGGAAACACCATATATTTT. Translated: CASSTDASSGNTIYF.

This chain links TRBV27 with TRBJ2-2; 8 positions agree with TRBD1. The CDR3 runs to 15 residues. V gave up 3 bases and J gave up 6 bases; unmatched junction bases: 6. CDR1 and CDR2 from the germline V gene are MNHEY and SMNVEV (reference sequence). This chain's CDR3 is CASSFGQGAAGELFF. The CDR3 coding sequence is TGTGCCAGCAGTTTTGGGCAGGGGGCCGCCGGGGAGCTGTTTTTT.

The chain joins TRBV2 to TRBJ2-5; TRBD2 matches at 9 bases. CDR1 is SNHLY and CDR2 is FYNNEI in the germline V gene. The trim removed 3 bases at V and 3 bases at J, leaving 11 bases unmatched. This CDR3 contains 17 residues. DNA of the CDR3: TGTGCCAGCAGTGACGACCGGGCTAGCGGGATTAAAGAGACCCAGTACTTC. Encoded protein: CASSDDRASGIKETQYF.

This clone was counted a single time. The chain joins TRBV11-1 to TRBJ1-2; D remains ambiguous. The CDR3 totals 15 residues. Germline-derived CDR1 and CDR2 are SGHAT and FQDESV (reference sequence). Trimming cost V 4 bases and J 4 bases, with 16 bases left between them. The CDR3, as DNA: TGTGCCAGCAGCTCCGGACCCGACACCCCCTATGGCTACACCTTC. It is translated as CASSSGPDTPYGYTF.

The gene calls are TRBV9 and TRBJ1-3, with 9 bases identical to TRBD1. V trimming: 2 bases; J trimming: 4 bases; junction bases outside the gene matches: 4. The length of the CDR3 is 15 residues. In germline, CDR1 is SGDLS, CDR2 YYNGEE. CDR3 amino acids: CASSVGQGSGNTIYF. CDR3 nucleotides: TGTGCCAGCAGCGTCGGACAGGGGTCAGGAAACACCATATATTTT.

The chain links TRBV30 to TRBJ1-1, with no clear D. Trimming removed 2 bases at V and 1 base at J, with 11 bases between. CDR1 and CDR2 from the germline V gene are GTSNPN and SVGIG (reference sequence). The CDR3 has 14 amino acids. The CDR3 protein is CAWSWAAPNTEAFF. CDR3 nucleotides: TGTGCCTGGAGTTGGGCAGCCCCGAACACTGAAGCTTTCTTT.

This clone was counted a few times. The V and J genes are TRBV6-4 and TRBJ2-3, with D perhaps given as TRBD1 or TRBD2 (7 bases each). This CDR3 spans 16 amino acids. V lost 0 bases and J lost 1, with 11 bases in between. CDR1 is MRHNA and CDR2 is SNTAGT in the germline V gene. In DNA form, the CDR3 reads TGTGCCAGCAGTGACTCTCAGGGGGGGGGCACAGATACGCAGTATTTT. The encoded protein is CASSDSQGGGTDTQYF.

The V call is TRBV15, the J call TRBJ2-5, with D tentatively TRBD1 or TRBD2 (7 bases each). The J call is doubtful: the DNA matches TRBJ2-7 better. Germline CDR1 and CDR2: LNHNV and YYDKDF (reference sequence). The CDR3 contains 16 residues. The CDR3 bases are TGTGCCACCAGCAGAGTTCCAGGGGGGGACCCCTACGAGCAGTACTTC. The encoded protein is CATSRVPGGDPYEQYF.

V is TRBV9 and J is TRBJ2-2; D is uncertain. CDR1 and CDR2 from the germline V gene are SGDLS and YYNGEE. The CDR3 totals 12 residues. Trimming shortened V by 0 bases and J by 5 bases, and 2 bases separated the two germline ends. The CDR3 reads CASSVVTGELFF. The CDR3 DNA is TGTGCCAGCAGCGTAGTTACCGGGGAGCTGTTTTTT. Using reference TRBV9 and TRBJ2-2 for the parts outside the CDR3, the full variable domain is DSGVTQTPKHLITATGQRVTLRCSPRSGDLSVYWYQQSLDQGLQFLIQYYNGEERAKGNILERFSAQQFPDLHSELNLSSLELGDSALYFCASSVVTGELFFGEGSRLTVL.

The V call is TRBV10-3, the J call TRBJ1-1, with D possibly matching TRBD1 (5 bases). This CDR3 is 14 amino acids long. CDR1 is ENHRY and CDR2 is SYGVKD in the germline V gene. The V end lost 3 bases, the J end lost 1 base, and 9 bases lay between the germline ends. The CDR3 sequence: CAISDPGKNTEAFF. Here the CDR3 DNA reads TGTGCCATCAGTGACCCAGGGAAGAACACTGAAGCTTTCTTT.

V and J are TRBV29-1 and TRBJ2-1; perhaps TRBD2 as D (5 bases). There are 14 residues in the CDR3. Trimming took off 3 bases at V and 0 bases at J, with 9 bases between the two ends. Germline V gene data show CDR1 as SQVTM and CDR2 as ANQGSEA. The CDR3 loop reads CSVEKGASYNEQFF. For the CDR3, the DNA is TGCAGCGTTGAGAAGGGAGCCTCCTACAATGAGCAGTTCTTC.

V usage is TRBV5-4 and J usage is TRBJ1-1; 8 bases match TRBD1. This CDR3 is 14 amino acids long. After removal of 4 bases from V and 6 bases from J, the junction contained 8 bases not matched to a gene. Germline V lookup: CDR1 SGHNT, CDR2 YYREEE (reference sequence). CDR3 DNA: TGTGCCAGCAGCCGCAGACAGGGGATCGCTGAAGCTTTCTTT. Translation: CASSRRQGIAEAFF.

This clone was detected a few times. The rearrangement uses TRBV27 and TRBJ2-1, with no clear D. CDR1 is MNHEY and CDR2 is SMNVEV in the germline V gene (reference sequence). The CDR3 length is 12 residues. Trimming left V 6 bases short and J 8 bases short, with 11 bases between. DNA of the CDR3: TGTGCCAGCAGCTCAATCAAGGATGAGCAGTTCTTC. Translated, it gives CASSSIKDEQFF.

V usage is TRBV7-6 and J usage is TRBJ2-1; 9 bases align to TRBD2. Unmatched junction bases numbered 3, after V lost 1 base and J lost 8 bases. CDR3 length: 14 residues. Germline V gene sequence: CDR1 SGHVS, CDR2 FNYEAQ. The CDR3: CASSLGGGAYEQFF. CDR3 sequence (DNA): TGTGCCAGCAGCTTAGGCGGGGGGGCTTATGAGCAGTTCTTC. The whole variable domain, remainder taken from reference TRBV7-6 and TRBJ2-1, is GAGVSQSPRYKVTKRGQDVALRCDPISGHVSLYWYRQALGQGPEFLTYFNYEAQQDKSGLPNDRFSAERPEGSISTLTIQRTEQRDSAMYRCASSLGGGAYEQFFGPGTRLTVL.

The chain couples TRBV4-2 to TRBJ2-7; 11 nucleotides match TRBD2. This CDR3 comprises 16 residues. Trimming cost V 3 bases and J 4 bases; bases outside gene matches: 8. Per the germline V gene, CDR1 is LGHNA and CDR2 is YNFKEQ. This CDR3 is CASSQDIAGGHYEQYF. The CDR3 coding sequence is TGTGCCAGCAGCCAGGACATAGCGGGAGGGCATTACGAGCAGTACTTC.

The chain is built from TRBV7-9 and TRBJ2-6, with D possibly matching TRBD2 (5 bases). Trimming pared 2 bases from V and 3 bases from J, leaving 8 bases between. The CDR3 spans 15 residues. CDR1 and CDR2 from the germline V gene are SEHNR and FQNEAQ (reference sequence). This CDR3 is CASSLTGFGANVLTF. For the CDR3, the DNA is TGTGCCAGCAGCTTAACGGGGTTTGGGGCCAACGTCCTGACTTTC.

This chain links TRBV30 with TRBJ1-1; TRBD1 matches at 10 bases. Germline V gives CDR1 GTSNPN, CDR2 SVGIG (reference sequence). With V trimmed by 4 bases and J by 2 bases, 10 bases remained unmatched. The CDR3 is 16 residues long. The CDR3 DNA reads TGTGCCTGGACCGGGTCGGGGACAGGGGCCAACACTGAAGCTTTCTTT. It encodes CAWTGSGTGANTEAFF.

This clone was picked up a small number of times. This rearrangement joins TRBV11-2 to TRBJ2-3; tentative D call: TRBD2 (5 bases). There are 16 residues in the CDR3. The ends were cut back, 1 base at V and 0 bases at J, with 11 bases in the middle. Germline V gene data show CDR1 as SGHAT and CDR2 as FQNNGV. The CDR3 sequence: CASSLVGRTSTDTQYF. CDR3 DNA sequence: TGTGCCAGCAGCTTAGTGGGCAGGACTAGCACAGATACGCAGTATTTT.

The chain combines TRBV11-2 with TRBJ2-1, with D unresolved. Germline V CDR1 and CDR2: SGHAT, FQNNGV. Deletions cut 2 bases from V and 10 bases from J, with 9 bases between. The CDR3 covers 12 residues. The CDR3 nucleotides read TGTGCCAGCAGCTTAACGCTTGAAGAGCAGTTCTTC. Its translation is CASSLTLEEQFF.

This chain's CDR3 is CASRSPPGTGGNEQYF. As DNA, the CDR3 is TGTGCAAGTCGCTCACCACCCGGGACAGGGGGCAACGAGCAGTACTTC. The gene calls are TRBV12-2 and TRBJ2-7; the table names TRBD1, a call not compared with the DNA. TRBV12-2 is a documented pseudogene. The CDR3 is made up of 16 amino acids.

This chain links TRBV11-1 with TRBJ2-7; 10 nucleotides line up with TRBD1. V shed 5 bases and J 3 bases; nucleotides not matched to a gene: 1. Germline CDR1 SGHAT, CDR2 FQDESV (reference sequence). This CDR3 is built from 13 residues. CDR3 region: CASSGQGDYEQYF. The CDR3 coding sequence is TGTGCCAGCAGCGGACAGGGGGACTACGAGCAGTACTTC.

This clone was seen a handful of times. The rearrangement uses TRBV4-1 and TRBJ1-2; 8 positions match TRBD1. This CDR3 comprises 12 residues. Germline V lookup: CDR1 MGHRA, CDR2 YSYEKL. J was trimmed by 8 bases and V by 9 bases; bases with no gene match: 8. In DNA form, the CDR3 reads TGCGCCAGTCAGGGACAGGAGGAGGGCTACACCTTC. Its protein is CASQGQEEGYTF.